This TCR beta chain was documented in a study of blood T cell repertoires in COVID-19. As for the study in general: T cells, B-cell-depleted T cells, or PBMCs supplied cDNA or gDNA.

This CDR3 has 14 residues. Germline V CDR1 and CDR2: KGHSH, LQKENI. V was trimmed by 3 bases and J by 4 bases, leaving 12 bases between them. Sequenced by immunoSEQ multiplex PCR; TCRdb stores in-frame clones only, minus some. The table includes 120,000 to 150,000 clones, about nine tenths detected once. The J gene is TRBJ1-2, the V gene TRBV18; maybe TRBD1 (5 bases). The sequencing sample was made of peripheral blood. The receptor was derived from a human donor with COVID-19, enrolled during active disease. The donor label of this sample is uncertain. The CDR3 DNA follows: TGTGCCAGCTCACCGGGGGAGGCGTTCTATGGCTACACCTTC. This encodes CASSPGEAFYGYTF.